The rows below give T cell receptor beta chains drawn from one sample of a study of blood T cell repertoires in COVID-19. Profiling relied on immunoSEQ multiplex PCR, and the TCRdb table lists in-frame clones only, not all of them. The sample records about 190,000 clones, over 70% being singletons. The source material was peripheral blood. The receptors stem from a man aged 45-60 years with active or convalescent COVID-19. CDR3s leave out the opening cysteine and the closing phenylalanine or tryptophan. Size is omitted from some rows. Given values are once, few, many or a class for expanded clones.

clone_size: .; j_call: TRBJ1-1; v_call: TRBV6-5; cdr3_aa: ASSLGQATEAF
clone_size: .; j_call: TRBJ2-2; v_call: TRBV14; cdr3_aa: ASSRLAGTGELF
clone_size: .; j_call: TRBJ1-5; v_call: TRBV24-1; cdr3_aa: ATSELGTDSNQPQH
clone_size: .; j_call: TRBJ2-2; v_call: TRBV30; cdr3_aa: AWRAGWNTGELF
clone_size: .; j_call: TRBJ2-7; v_call: TRBV7-9; cdr3_aa: ASSLGGQVHREQY
clone_size: .; j_call: TRBJ2-3; v_call: TRBV7-2; cdr3_aa: ASSLAPGLAGVKTDTQY
clone_size: .; j_call: TRBJ1-3; v_call: TRBV5-1; cdr3_aa: ASSRMTGDSGNTIY
clone_size: .; j_call: TRBJ2-7; v_call: TRBV2; cdr3_aa: ASSARQTRSYEQY
clone_size: .; j_call: TRBJ1-2; v_call: TRBV5-1; cdr3_aa: ASSLLSTSLSGGYT
clone_size: .; j_call: TRBJ2-1; v_call: TRBV10-2; cdr3_aa: ASSGPGTSGGAIQEQF
clone_size: once; j_call: TRBJ1-1; v_call: TRBV19; cdr3_aa: ASSSSLRTEAF
clone_size: .; j_call: TRBJ2-7; v_call: TRBV27; cdr3_aa: ASSGTGLIHEQY
clone_size: .; j_call: TRBJ2-5; v_call: TRBV18; cdr3_aa: ASSHKPGQGARETQY
clone_size: .; j_call: TRBJ2-7; v_call: TRBV18; cdr3_aa: ASSQRDPEQY
clone_size: .; j_call: TRBJ1-3; v_call: TRBV5-1; cdr3_aa: ASSWDRPYSGNTIY
clone_size: .; j_call: TRBJ2-3; v_call: TRBV7-2; cdr3_aa: ASSLRGGTDTQY
clone_size: .; j_call: TRBJ2-7; v_call: TRBV11-2; cdr3_aa: ASSLGEGQDYEQY
clone_size: few; j_call: TRBJ1-2; v_call: TRBV5-1; cdr3_aa: ASSLTGRGLDGYT
clone_size: .; j_call: TRBJ2-1; v_call: TRBV10-3; cdr3_aa: AISEGLASNAAQRRNEQF
clone_size: .; j_call: TRBJ2-1; v_call: TRBV6-5; cdr3_aa: ASRKDSHEQF
clone_size: .; j_call: TRBJ1-6; v_call: TRBV25-1; cdr3_aa: ASSGGGHNSPLH
clone_size: .; j_call: TRBJ1-1; v_call: TRBV24-1; cdr3_aa: ATRQGLNTEAF
clone_size: .; j_call: TRBJ2-7; v_call: TRBV3-1/TRBV3-2; cdr3_aa: ASSLTSYEQY
clone_size: .; j_call: TRBJ2-7; v_call: TRBV9; cdr3_aa: ASSVAAVGARDYEQY
clone_size: .; j_call: TRBJ2-1; v_call: TRBV7-3; cdr3_aa: ASSFLGGGGNEQF
clone_size: .; j_call: TRBJ2-7; v_call: TRBV5-6; cdr3_aa: ASSWESGGYEQY
clone_size: .; j_call: TRBJ2-1; v_call: TRBV19; cdr3_aa: ASSIQATSGRNEQF
clone_size: .; j_call: TRBJ1-5; v_call: TRBV3-1/TRBV3-2; cdr3_aa: ASSLGGQPQH
clone_size: .; j_call: TRBJ2-5; v_call: TRBV7-8; cdr3_aa: ASSYGQGQETQY
clone_size: .; j_call: TRBJ1-4; v_call: TRBV14; cdr3_aa: ASSQDPGNEKLF
clone_size: few; j_call: TRBJ1-5; v_call: TRBV7-2; cdr3_aa: ASSSDRGQPQH
clone_size: .; j_call: TRBJ2-1; v_call: TRBV5-1; cdr3_aa: ASSLDRVGLYNEQF
clone_size: .; j_call: TRBJ2-7; v_call: TRBV5-5; cdr3_aa: ASSLETGVRGEQY
clone_size: .; j_call: TRBJ2-7; v_call: TRBV19; cdr3_aa: ASSRLETYEQY
clone_size: .; j_call: TRBJ2-1; v_call: TRBV19; cdr3_aa: ASMGDSTYNEQF
clone_size: .; j_call: TRBJ1-5; v_call: TRBV11-2; cdr3_aa: ASSLDGRSNQPQH
clone_size: .; j_call: TRBJ1-2; v_call: TRBV30; cdr3_aa: AWGGDRDYGYT
clone_size: .; j_call: TRBJ1-1; v_call: TRBV11-2; cdr3_aa: ASSLRLADTEAF
clone_size: .; j_call: TRBJ1-2; v_call: TRBV19; cdr3_aa: ASSIPDRGWYGYT
clone_size: .; j_call: TRBJ2-5; v_call: TRBV7-2; cdr3_aa: ASSLDGRTGETQY
clone_size: .; j_call: TRBJ2-7; v_call: TRBV4-1; cdr3_aa: ASSQEGLAGGVVD
clone_size: .; j_call: TRBJ2-1; v_call: TRBV28; cdr3_aa: ASRLGLAGSSYNEQF